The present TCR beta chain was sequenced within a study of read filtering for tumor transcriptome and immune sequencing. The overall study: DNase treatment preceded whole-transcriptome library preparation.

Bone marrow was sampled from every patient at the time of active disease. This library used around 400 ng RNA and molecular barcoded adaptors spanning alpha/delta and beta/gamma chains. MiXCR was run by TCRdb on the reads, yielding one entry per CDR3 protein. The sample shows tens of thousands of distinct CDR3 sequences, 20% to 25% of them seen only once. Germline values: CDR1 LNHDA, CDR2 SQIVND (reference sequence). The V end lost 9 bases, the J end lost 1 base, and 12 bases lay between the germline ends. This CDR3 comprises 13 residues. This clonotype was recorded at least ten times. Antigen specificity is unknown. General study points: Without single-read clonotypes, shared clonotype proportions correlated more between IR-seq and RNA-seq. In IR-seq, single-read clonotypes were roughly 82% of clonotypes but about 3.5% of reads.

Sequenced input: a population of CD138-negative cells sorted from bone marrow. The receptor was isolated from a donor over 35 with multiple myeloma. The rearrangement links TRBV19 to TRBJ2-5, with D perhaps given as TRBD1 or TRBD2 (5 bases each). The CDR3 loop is CARGDQAQETQYF. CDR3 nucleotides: TGTGCCAGGGGGGATCAAGCCCAAGAGACCCAGTACTTC.